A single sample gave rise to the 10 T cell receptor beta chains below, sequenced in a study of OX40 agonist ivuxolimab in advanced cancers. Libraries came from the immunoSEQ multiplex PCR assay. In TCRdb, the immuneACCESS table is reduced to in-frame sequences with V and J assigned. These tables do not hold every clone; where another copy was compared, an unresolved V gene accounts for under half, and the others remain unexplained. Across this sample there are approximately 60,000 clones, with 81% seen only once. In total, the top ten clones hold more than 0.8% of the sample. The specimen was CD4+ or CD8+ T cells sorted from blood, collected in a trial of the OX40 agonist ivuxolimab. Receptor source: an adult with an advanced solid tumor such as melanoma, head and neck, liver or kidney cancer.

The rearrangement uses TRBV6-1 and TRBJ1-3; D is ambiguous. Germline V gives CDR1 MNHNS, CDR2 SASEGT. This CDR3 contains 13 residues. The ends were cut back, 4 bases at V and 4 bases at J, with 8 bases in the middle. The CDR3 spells CASSVFIGNTIYF. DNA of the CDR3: TGTGCCAGCAGTGTCTTTATCGGAAACACCATATATTTT.

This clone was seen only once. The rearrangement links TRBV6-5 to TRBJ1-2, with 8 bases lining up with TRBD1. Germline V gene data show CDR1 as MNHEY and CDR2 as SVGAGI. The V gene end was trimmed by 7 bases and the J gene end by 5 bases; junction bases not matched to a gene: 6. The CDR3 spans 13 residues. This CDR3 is CASKRNRGYGYTF. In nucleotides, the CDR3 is TGTGCCAGCAAGCGGAACAGGGGGTATGGCTACACCTTC.

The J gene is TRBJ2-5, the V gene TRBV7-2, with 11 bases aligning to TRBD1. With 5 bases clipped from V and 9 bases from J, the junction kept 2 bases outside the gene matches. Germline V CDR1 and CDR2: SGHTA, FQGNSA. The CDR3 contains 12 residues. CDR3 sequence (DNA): TGTGCCAGCAGCCTGGACAGGGGGCCCCAGTACTTC. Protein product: CASSLDRGPQYF. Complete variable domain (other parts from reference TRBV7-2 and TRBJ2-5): GAGVSQSPSNKVTEKGKDVELRCDPISGHTALYWYRQSLGQGLEFLIYFQGNSAPDKSGLPSDRFSAERTGGSVSTLTIQRTQQEDSAVYLCASSLDRGPQYFGPGTRLLVL.

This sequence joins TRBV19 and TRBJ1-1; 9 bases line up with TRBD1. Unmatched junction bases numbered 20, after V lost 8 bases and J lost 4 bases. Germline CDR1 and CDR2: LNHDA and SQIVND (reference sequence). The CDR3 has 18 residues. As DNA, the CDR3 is TGTGCCAGTGCTTGGGACAGGGCTTTAAGTGGTGGAGGCACTGAAGCTTTCTTT. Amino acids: CASAWDRALSGGGTEAFF.

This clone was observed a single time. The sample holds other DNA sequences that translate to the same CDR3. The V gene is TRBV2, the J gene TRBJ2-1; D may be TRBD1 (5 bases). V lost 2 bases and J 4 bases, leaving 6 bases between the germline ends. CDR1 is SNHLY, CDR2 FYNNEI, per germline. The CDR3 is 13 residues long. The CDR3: CASSERGYNEQFF. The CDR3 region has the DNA TGTGCCAGCAGTGAAAGGGGTTACAATGAGCAGTTCTTC.

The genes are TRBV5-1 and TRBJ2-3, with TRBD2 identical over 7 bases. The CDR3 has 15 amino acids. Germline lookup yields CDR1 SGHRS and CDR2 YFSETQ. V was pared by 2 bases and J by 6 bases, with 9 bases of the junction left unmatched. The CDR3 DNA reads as TGCGCCAGCAGCTTTAGCGGGCCTGGGGGGGATACGCAGTATTTT. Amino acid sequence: CASSFSGPGGDTQYF.

The CDR3 reads CASSQDRGYEQYF. In DNA, the CDR3 is TGCGCCAGCAGCCAAGACAGGGGCTACGAGCAGTACTTC. V is TRBV4-1 and J is TRBJ2-7; D may be TRBD1 (6 bases). CDR3 size: 13 residues. Germline CDR1 is MGHRA and CDR2 is YSYEKL. V lost 0 bases, J lost 3 bases, and 6 bases lay in between.

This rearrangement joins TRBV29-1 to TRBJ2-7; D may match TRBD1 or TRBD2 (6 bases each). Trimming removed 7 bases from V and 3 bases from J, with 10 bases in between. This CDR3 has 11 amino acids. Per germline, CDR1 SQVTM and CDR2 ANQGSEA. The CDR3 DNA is TGCAGCGGCGGGACAAACTACGAGCAGTACTTC. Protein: CSGGTNYEQYF.

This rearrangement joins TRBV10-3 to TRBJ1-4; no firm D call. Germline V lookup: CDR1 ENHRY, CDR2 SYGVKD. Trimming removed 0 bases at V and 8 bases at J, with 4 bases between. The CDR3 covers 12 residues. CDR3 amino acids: CAISESGEKLFF. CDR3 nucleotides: TGTGCCATCAGTGAGTCAGGGGAAAAACTGTTTTTT.

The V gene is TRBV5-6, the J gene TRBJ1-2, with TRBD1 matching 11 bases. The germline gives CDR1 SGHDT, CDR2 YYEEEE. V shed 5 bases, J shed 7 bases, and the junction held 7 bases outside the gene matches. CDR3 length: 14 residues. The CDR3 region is CASRSGTGGRGYTF. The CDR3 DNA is TGTGCCAGCAGGTCCGGGACAGGGGGTCGTGGCTACACCTTC.